These 23 T cell receptor beta chains came from one sample sequenced in a study of CD8 T cells in ankylosing spondylitis. TCRdb independently ran MiXCR on the 5' RACE reads; one entry per CDR3 protein. The sample consists of a few hundred thousand distinct CDR3 sequences, less than 25% of them appearing once. Sample: blood, either unsorted or a sorted T cell fraction (not recorded which). The receptors were sampled from a female donor with ankylosing spondylitis or in good health (not recorded which).

This chain links TRBV12-3 or TRBV12-4 with TRBJ2-2; 8 bases map to TRBD2. This CDR3 is built from 15 residues. Trimming at V came to 6 bases and at J to 6 bases, leaving 9 bases not matched to a gene. Written as DNA, the CDR3 is TGTGCCAGCAGCCTTAGCGGGACGGCCCCCGGGGAGCTGTTTTTT. Residues: CASSLSGTAPGELFF.

This clonotype was observed many times. This chain joins TRBV6-2 or TRBV6-3 and TRBJ2-5; a possible D gene is TRBD2 (5 bases). Germline CDR1 is MNHEY and CDR2 is SVGEGT. V lost 5 bases and J 4 bases, leaving 20 bases between the germline ends. The CDR3 has 16 residues. CDR3 protein: CASSPAPRLAGETQYF. CDR3 sequence (DNA): TGTGCCAGCAGTCCGGCGCCTCGGCTAGCAGGAGAGACCCAGTACTTC.

The table lists this clonotype with a few counts. The chain's CDR3 is CASSRTSATYEQYF. The CDR3 DNA sequence: TGTGCCAGCAGTAGGACTAGCGCAACCTACGAGCAGTACTTC. The chain has TRBV6-1 and TRBJ2-7, with TRBD2 identical over 9 bases. The CDR3 consists of 14 residues. V trimming: 5 bases; J trimming: 2 bases; junction bases outside the gene matches: 4. CDR1 is MNHNS, CDR2 SASEGT, per germline.

V and J are TRBV29-1 and TRBJ2-3; TRBD2 agrees at 12 bases. CDR1 and CDR2 from the germline V gene are SQVTM and ANQGSEA. The CDR3 covers 14 residues. V gave up 6 bases and J gave up 5 bases; unmatched junction bases: 6. The CDR3 nucleotides read TGCAGCGTATCGACTAGCGGGAGTGGAGATACGCAGTATTTT. Translation gives CSVSTSGSGDTQYF.

In this sample, this clonotype turned up many times. The chain uses TRBV12-3 or TRBV12-4 and TRBJ2-2, with D perhaps TRBD2 (5 bases). Trimming took 0 bases from V and 3 from J, leaving 5 bases between them. The CDR3 has 14 residues. This chain's CDR3 is CASSLAGDTGELFF. CDR3 in DNA: TGTGCCAGCAGTTTAGCGGGAGACACCGGGGAGCTGTTTTTT.

The chain links TRBV6-5 to TRBJ2-7; D gene uncertain. The CDR3 is 14 amino acids. Germline lookup yields CDR1 MNHEY and CDR2 SVGAGI. V lost 0 bases to trimming and J lost 3 bases, with 9 bases between them. CDR3 sequence: CASSYSHGYYEQYF. The CDR3 DNA reads as TGTGCCAGCAGTTACTCGCACGGGTACTACGAGCAGTACTTC.

This clonotype has at least ten counts. V is TRBV28 and J is TRBJ2-1, with 10 positions matching TRBD2. Unmatched junction bases numbered 4, after V lost 2 bases and J lost 0 bases. The CDR3 length is 17 residues. Per germline, CDR1 MDHEN and CDR2 SYDVKM. This chain's CDR3 is CASSLPSGSGSYNEQFF. The CDR3 region has the DNA TGTGCCAGCAGTTTACCTAGCGGGAGCGGCTCCTACAATGAGCAGTTCTTC.

This clonotype has a handful of counts. V gene TRBV6-1 combines with J gene TRBJ2-1; D remains ambiguous. From germline, CDR1 is MNHNS and CDR2 SASEGT. The CDR3 is made up of 15 amino acids. Trimming took 6 bases from V and 0 from J, leaving 12 bases between them. CDR3 DNA sequence: TGTGCCAGCAGGCCCCGGACGAGCTCCTACAATGAGCAGTTCTTC. This translates into CASRPRTSSYNEQFF.

The V call is TRBV10-3, the J call TRBJ2-5, with 11 bases identical to TRBD1. After removal of 7 bases from V and 5 bases from J, the junction contained 6 bases not matched to a gene. Germline values: CDR1 ENHRY, CDR2 SYGVKD. The length of the CDR3 is 14 residues. The CDR3 region is CAITRDRGSETQYF. The CDR3 DNA reads as TGTGCCATCACCCGGGACAGGGGGTCGGAGACCCAGTACTTC.

This clonotype showed up just a few times. This rearrangement joins TRBV7-8 to TRBJ2-1, with 7 bases lining up with TRBD2. The CDR3 contains 17 residues. Germline V gene lookup returns CDR1 SGHVS and CDR2 FQNEAQ. Trimming cost V 6 bases and J 9 bases; bases outside gene matches: 20. CDR3 loop: CASSQALTSPEPSEQFF. The CDR3 DNA reads as TGTGCCAGCAGTCAAGCACTGACTAGCCCGGAGCCATCTGAGCAGTTCTTC. Full variable domain (remainder filled in from reference TRBV7-8 and TRBJ2-1): GAGVSQSPRYKVAKRGQDVALRCDPISGHVSLFWYQQALGQGPEFLTYFQNEAQLDKSGLPSDRFFAERPEGSVSTLKIQRTQQEDSAVYLCASSQALTSPEPSEQFFGPGTRLTVL.

The chain uses TRBV7-8 and TRBJ2-7; 7 bases align to TRBD1. This CDR3 spans 13 amino acids. V dropped 5 bases and J dropped 7; count of bases not matched to a gene: 8. Looked up from germline, CDR1 is SGHVS and CDR2 is FQNEAQ. This CDR3 is CASSGTVLREQYF. CDR3 nucleotides: TGTGCCAGCAGCGGGACAGTCTTAAGGGAGCAGTACTTC.

V and J are TRBV5-5 and TRBJ1-5; a weak D match, TRBD1 (5 bases). The V gene lost 0 bases and the J gene lost 1 base, with 14 bases spanning the gap. The CDR3 is 17 amino acids. CDR1 SGHKS and CDR2 YYEKEE come from the germline V gene (reference sequence). CDR3 protein: CASSLGTGLWSNQPQHF. CDR3 in DNA: TGTGCCAGCAGCTTGGGAACAGGCCTTTGGAGCAATCAGCCCCAGCATTTT.

The chain carries TRBV20-1 and TRBJ2-7; TRBD1 is a possible D gene (5 bases). The CDR3 has 13 residues. Per the germline V gene, CDR1 is DFQATT and CDR2 is SNEGSKA (reference sequence). With 1 base removed from V and 4 bases from J, the gap between germline ends came to 11 bases. CDR3 DNA: TGCAGTGCTAGAGGACAGCTGAGATACGAGCAGTACTTC. Its protein product is CSARGQLRYEQYF.

The chain carries TRBV5-6 and TRBJ1-5; the D gene is possibly TRBD1 (6 bases). Looked up from germline, CDR1 is SGHDT and CDR2 is YYEEEE. The CDR3 has 14 residues. Trimming cost V 2 bases and J 3 bases, with 9 bases left between them. The CDR3 spells CASSLRDNNQPQHF. DNA for the CDR3: TGTGCCAGCAGCTTACGGGACAACAATCAGCCCCAGCATTTT.

This clonotype was seen a few times. The chain combines TRBV10-3 with TRBJ2-5; 8 nucleotides line up with TRBD1. CDR1 ENHRY and CDR2 SYGVKD come from the germline V gene. Losses at the gene ends were 3 bases for V and 4 bases for J; bases not matched to a gene: 4. The CDR3 has 14 amino acids. The CDR3 nucleotides read TGTGCCATCAGTGAAGGAGGACAGGGAGAGACCCAGTACTTC. Translation: CAISEGGQGETQYF.

This sequence joins TRBV30 and TRBJ1-5; tentatively, D is TRBD1 (6 bases). CDR1 is GTSNPN, CDR2 SVGIG, per germline (reference sequence). The CDR3 has 14 amino acids. V was shortened by 2 bases and J by 2 bases, with 10 bases between the two germline ends. CDR3 loop: CAWSRGIGNQPQHF. DNA of the CDR3: TGTGCCTGGAGTAGGGGGATCGGCAATCAGCCCCAGCATTTT.

The sample holds a few counts of this clonotype. This chain joins TRBV5-1 and TRBJ1-2; 7 bases map to TRBD1. This CDR3 has 15 amino acids. In germline, CDR1 is SGHRS, CDR2 YFSETQ. With 6 bases clipped from V and 2 bases from J, the junction kept 10 bases outside the gene matches. CDR3 sequence (DNA): TGCGCCAGCAAAACAGGGGCCTTCGAGAACTATGGCTACACCTTC. It specifies CASKTGAFENYGYTF.

This clonotype was found many times. The J gene is TRBJ2-2, the V gene TRBV6-1, with 13 bases identical to TRBD2. From germline, CDR1 is MNHNS and CDR2 SASEGT. This CDR3 has 15 amino acids. The V gene end was trimmed by 7 bases and the J gene end by 7 bases; junction bases not matched to a gene: 6. CDR3 sequence: CASKGTSGNNGELFF. CDR3 sequence (DNA): TGTGCCAGCAAGGGGACTAGCGGGAATAACGGGGAGCTGTTTTTT.

This clonotype was detected a few times. The J gene is TRBJ2-3, the V gene TRBV24-1; 8 bases are shared with TRBD2. The CDR3 length is 15 residues. Losses at the gene ends were 3 bases for V and 7 bases for J; bases not matched to a gene: 8. Germline values: CDR1 KGHDR, CDR2 SFDVKD. The CDR3 loop reads CATSDRPSGGYTQYF. CDR3 sequence (DNA): TGTGCCACCAGTGATCGTCCCAGCGGGGGCTATACGCAGTATTTT.

This chain connects TRBV5-6 to TRBJ2-3, with 15 bases aligning to TRBD2. The V gene's germline CDR1 is SGHDT and CDR2 YYEEEE. Germline trimming cut 6 bases from V and 0 bases from J; bases unmatched to any gene: 17. The CDR3 covers 21 residues. CDR3 DNA sequence: TGTGCCAGCACCGAAATTCCGGGACTAGCGGGAGGTACCTCTAGCACAGATACGCAGTATTTT. Translating gives CASTEIPGLAGGTSSTDTQYF. The whole variable domain, remainder taken from reference TRBV5-6 and TRBJ2-3, is DAGVTQSPTHLIKTRGQQVTLRCSPKSGHDTVSWYQQALGQGPQFIFQYYEEEERQRGNFPDRFSGHQFPNYSSELNVNALLLGDSALYLCASTEIPGLAGGTSSTDTQYFGPGTRLTVL.

A single count supports this clonotype. This chain uses TRBV6-1 with TRBJ2-2; 9 bases line up with TRBD2. The CDR3 sequence is 16 residues long. J lost 0 bases, V lost 7 bases, and 6 bases had no gene match. CDR1 and CDR2 (germline): MNHNS, SASEGT. The CDR3 loop reads CASTRAGGPNTGELFF. The CDR3 DNA reads TGTGCCAGCACTCGAGCGGGGGGACCGAACACCGGGGAGCTGTTTTTT.

The V and J genes are TRBV6-2 or TRBV6-3 and TRBJ1-1; D is uncertain. CDR1 and CDR2 (germline): MNHEY, SVGEGT. The ends were cut back, 7 bases at V and 3 bases at J, with 15 bases in the middle. The CDR3 contains 14 residues. The CDR3 coding sequence is TGTGCCAGCACCGCCGTGATAAGGTACACTGAAGCTTTCTTT. Translating it yields CASTAVIRYTEAFF.

This chain links TRBV19 with TRBJ1-5, with 7 positions matching TRBD1. This CDR3 has 15 amino acids. CDR1 LNHDA and CDR2 SQIVND come from the germline V gene (reference sequence). V shed 7 bases, J shed 2 bases, and the junction held 8 bases outside the gene matches. This CDR3 is CASTSTGLGNQPQHF. DNA for the CDR3: TGTGCCAGTACTTCGACAGGGCTCGGCAATCAGCCCCAGCATTTT.